Reported below is one T cell receptor beta chain. Its target is not known. Relying on iRepertoire HTBI primers and Arm-PCR of CDR3 regions, the team built TCR beta libraries. In the source study's methods: Analysis of the samples identified roughly 62 TRBV and 14 TRBJ segments. TCRdb processed the multiplex PCR reads anew with MiXCR; each CDR3 protein has one entry. V and J calls and clone size were set by TCRdb, not the authors. The data show about 420,000 distinct CDR3 sequences, roughly a quarter seen once. Time point meaning: persistent/refractory GD, antithyroid drugs over 5 years with positive TRAb. With RNA extracted from PBMCs as input, the TCR library was made. Trimming cost V 3 bases and J 4 bases, with 19 bases left between them. This CDR3 has 16 amino acids. The germline V gene has CDR1 SGDLS and CDR2 YYNGEE. This record belongs to a study of regulatory T cells in long-lasting Graves disease.

General study results and limits: Persistent disease preferred TRBV28, TRBJ1-2 and TRBJ2-5; new disease, TRBV20-1 and TRBJ2-1.

Specimen: peripheral blood mononuclear cells (PBMCs), collected when the disease was refractory, from a patient treated with antithyroid drugs. This TCR derives from a female donor with Graves disease. The chain combines TRBV9 with TRBJ1-1, with a weak D call TRBD1 (6 bases). CDR3: CASSARQALRGTEAFF. CDR3 DNA: TGTGCCAGCAGCGCCCGACAGGCGTTGCGGGGCACTGAAGCTTTCTTT.